This is a list of T cell receptor beta chains from one sample in a study of response to subunit inactivated influenza vaccine. TCRdb itself ran the RT-PCR reads through MiXCR, one entry per CDR3 protein. Of some 600,000 distinct CDR3 sequences listed, 12% to 15% are singletons. Sequences were derived from PBMCs from blood, sampled around two weeks before vaccination. These receptors were collected from a man aged 45-65 years who received an inactivated influenza vaccine. The conserved cysteine and the conserved F or W are not part of the CDR3 here.

V gene	CDR3 protein
TRBV9	ASSVSTSGQETQY
TRBV2	ASSEGRANEKLF
TRBV20-1	SAITGTGWHEQY
TRBV2	ASSFVRGSYEQY
TRBV24-1	ATSGFPPRSDTQY
TRBV11-2	ASSLAGRVRIYEQY
TRBV5-1	ASAAGEAGELF
TRBV20-1	SAKTGGSKNIQY
TRBV6-2/TRBV6-3	ASRQLTNLDRTSETQY
TRBV7-9	ASSSDSGRV
TRBV7-9	ASSLGVITLYNEQF
TRBV6-5	ASSYSNRANTEAF
TRBV7-2	ASSLQVGTGELF
TRBV4-1	ASSPQPRSTEAF
TRBV6-5	ASSYSAGVSGNTIY
TRBV20-1	SAGWPRTVSNQPQH
TRBV20-1	CARDPGQGVYNEQF
TRBV4-3	ASSPYDNYNEQF
TRBV11-2	ASSLYLQSDTQY
TRBV24-1	ATSATTGFEAF
TRBV6-5	ASSYALAAGELF
TRBV28	ASSLWSARY
TRBV28	ASSPDYEQY
TRBV27	ASSQDVVFQTYEQY
TRBV21-1	ATFPTSGYEQY
TRBV4-3	ASSQTGTLRYYGYT
TRBV30	AWSVIRWADNYGYT
TRBV20-1	SATGTSGRVSYEQY
TRBV20-1	SATDRFSYNEQF
TRBV2	ASSEAGRLYSPLH
TRBV5-1	ASSLGDRVKTEAF
TRBV29-1	SVEDRKTGNSYEQY
TRBV6-1	ASSRELAGDTQY
TRBV29-1	SVVRDTIY
TRBV27	ASSLMGSYEQY
TRBV12-3/TRBV12-4	ASSLGGGRTYNEQF
TRBV12-3/TRBV12-4	ASSLGQDTYEQY
TRBV5-1	ASSPEGEQMDTQY
TRBV7-2	ASSPQSRGTEAF
TRBV29-1	SVGGHTSGELF
TRBV20-1	SPMGGVAEQF
TRBV6-5	ASRLERRKNNEQF
TRBV3-1	ASSLLSEQF
TRBV4-3	ASSQDLAGGPGDTQY
TRBV29-1	SVGQHNQPQH
TRBV20-1	SARSLAGGLYNEQF
TRBV12-3/TRBV12-4	ASSLRLAGGPWEQF
TRBV7-9	ASSPGGREEKLF
TRBV6-2/TRBV6-3	ASRDRGDQPQH